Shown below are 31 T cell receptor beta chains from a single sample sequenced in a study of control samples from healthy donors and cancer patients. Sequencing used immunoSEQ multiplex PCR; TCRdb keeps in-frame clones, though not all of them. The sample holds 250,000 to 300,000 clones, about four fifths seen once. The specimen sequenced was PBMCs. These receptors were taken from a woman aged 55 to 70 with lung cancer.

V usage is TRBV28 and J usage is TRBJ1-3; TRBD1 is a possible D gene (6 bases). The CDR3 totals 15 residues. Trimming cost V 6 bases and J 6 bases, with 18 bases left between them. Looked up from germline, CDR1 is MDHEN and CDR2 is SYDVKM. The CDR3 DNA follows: TGTGCCAGCAGGATACAGGGAGTGAAAGTAAACACCATATATTTT. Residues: CASRIQGVKVNTIYF.

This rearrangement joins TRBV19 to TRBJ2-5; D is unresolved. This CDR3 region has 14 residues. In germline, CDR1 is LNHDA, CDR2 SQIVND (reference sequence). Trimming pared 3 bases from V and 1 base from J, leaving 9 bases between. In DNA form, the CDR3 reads TGTGCCAGTAGTATGGTGTTGTTCCAAGAGACCCAGTACTTC. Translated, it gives CASSMVLFQETQYF.

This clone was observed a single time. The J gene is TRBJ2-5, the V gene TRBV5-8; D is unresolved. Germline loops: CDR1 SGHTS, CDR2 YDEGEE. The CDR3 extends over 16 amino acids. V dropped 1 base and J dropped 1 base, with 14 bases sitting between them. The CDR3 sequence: CASSLRGRNSQETQYF. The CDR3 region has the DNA TGTGCCAGCAGCTTGAGAGGTCGGAACAGCCAAGAGACCCAGTACTTC.

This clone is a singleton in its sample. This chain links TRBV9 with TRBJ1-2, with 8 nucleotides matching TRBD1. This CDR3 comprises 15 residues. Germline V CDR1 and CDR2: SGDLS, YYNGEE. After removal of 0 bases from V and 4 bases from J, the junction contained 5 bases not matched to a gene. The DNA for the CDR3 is TGTGCCAGCAGCGTAGTAGGAACAGGGGGCTATGGCTACACCTTC. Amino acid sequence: CASSVVGTGGYGYTF. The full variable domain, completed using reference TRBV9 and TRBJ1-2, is DSGVTQTPKHLITATGQRVTLRCSPRSGDLSVYWYQQSLDQGLQFLIQYYNGEERAKGNILERFSAQQFPDLHSELNLSSLELGDSALYFCASSVVGTGGYGYTFGSGTRLTVV.

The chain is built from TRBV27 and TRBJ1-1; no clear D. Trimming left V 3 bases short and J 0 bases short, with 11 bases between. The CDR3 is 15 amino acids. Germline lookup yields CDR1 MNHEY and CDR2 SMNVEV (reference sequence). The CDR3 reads CASSFRPNLNTEAFF. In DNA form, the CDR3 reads TGTGCCAGCAGTTTTCGGCCAAACCTGAACACTGAAGCTTTCTTT.

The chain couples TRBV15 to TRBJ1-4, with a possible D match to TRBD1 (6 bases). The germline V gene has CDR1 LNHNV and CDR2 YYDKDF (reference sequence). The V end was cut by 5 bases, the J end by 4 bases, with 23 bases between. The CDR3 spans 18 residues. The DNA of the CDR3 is TGTGCCACCAGCGGGGGGGGGTACATTACAGGGAGTAATGAAAAACTGTTTTTT. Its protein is CATSGGGYITGSNEKLFF.

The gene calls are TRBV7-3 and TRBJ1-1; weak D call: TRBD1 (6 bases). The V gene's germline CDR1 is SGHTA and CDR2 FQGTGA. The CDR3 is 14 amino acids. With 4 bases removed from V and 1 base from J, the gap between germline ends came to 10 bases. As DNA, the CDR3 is TGTGCCAGCAGCTCACAGGGCCCGAACACTGAAGCTTTCTTT. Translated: CASSSQGPNTEAFF.

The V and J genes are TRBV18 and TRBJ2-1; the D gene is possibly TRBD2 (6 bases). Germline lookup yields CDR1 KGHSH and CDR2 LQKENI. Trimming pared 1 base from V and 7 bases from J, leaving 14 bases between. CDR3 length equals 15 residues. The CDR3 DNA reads TGTGCCAGCTCACCACAATATGGGACTTCAAATGAGCAGTTCTTC. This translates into CASSPQYGTSNEQFF.

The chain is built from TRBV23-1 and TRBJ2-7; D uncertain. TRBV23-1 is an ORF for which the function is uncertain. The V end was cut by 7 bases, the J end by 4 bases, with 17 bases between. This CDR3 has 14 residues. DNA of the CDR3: TGCGCCAGCAATGCTCGGGCGGCAAGTTACGAGCAGTACTTC. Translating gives CASNARAASYEQYF.

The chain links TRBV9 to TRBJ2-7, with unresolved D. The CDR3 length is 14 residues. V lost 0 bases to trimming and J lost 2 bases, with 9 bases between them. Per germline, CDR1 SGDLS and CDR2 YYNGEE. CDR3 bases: TGTGCCAGCAGCGTAGAACCAGGCCCCTACGAGCAGTACTTC. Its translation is CASSVEPGPYEQYF.

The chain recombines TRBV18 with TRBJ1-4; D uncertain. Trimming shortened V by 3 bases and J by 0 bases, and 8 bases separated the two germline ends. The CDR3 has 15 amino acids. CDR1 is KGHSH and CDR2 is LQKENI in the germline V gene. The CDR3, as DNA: TGTGCCAGCTCACCGGGAGTTGCAACTAATGAAAAACTGTTTTTT. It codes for CASSPGVATNEKLFF.

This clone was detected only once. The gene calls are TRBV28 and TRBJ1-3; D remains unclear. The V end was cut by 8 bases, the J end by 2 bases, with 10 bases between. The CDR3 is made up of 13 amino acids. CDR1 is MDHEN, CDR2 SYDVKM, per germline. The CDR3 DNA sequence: TGTGCCAGCGTTCTAAGGGCTGGAAACACCATATATTTT. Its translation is CASVLRAGNTIYF.

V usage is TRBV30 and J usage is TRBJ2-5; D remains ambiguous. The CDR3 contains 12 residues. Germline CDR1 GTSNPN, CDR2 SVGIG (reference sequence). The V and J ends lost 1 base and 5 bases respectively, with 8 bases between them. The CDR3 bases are TGTGCCTGGAGTGCGGCGAGGGAGACCCAGTACTTC. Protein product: CAWSAARETQYF.

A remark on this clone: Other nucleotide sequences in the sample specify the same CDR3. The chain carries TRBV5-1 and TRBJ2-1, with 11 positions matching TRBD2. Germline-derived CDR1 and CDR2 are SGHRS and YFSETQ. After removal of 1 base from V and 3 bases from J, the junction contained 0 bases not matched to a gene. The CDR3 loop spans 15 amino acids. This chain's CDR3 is CASSLTSGSYNEQFF. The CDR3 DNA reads TGCGCCAGCAGCTTGACTAGCGGGAGCTACAATGAGCAGTTCTTC.

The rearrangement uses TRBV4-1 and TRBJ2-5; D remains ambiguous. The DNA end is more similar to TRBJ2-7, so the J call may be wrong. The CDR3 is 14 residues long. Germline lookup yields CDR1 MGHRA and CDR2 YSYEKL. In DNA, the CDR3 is TGCGCCAGCAGTATGGAAGCCCACTCCTACGAGCAGTACTTC. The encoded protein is CASSMEAHSYEQYF.

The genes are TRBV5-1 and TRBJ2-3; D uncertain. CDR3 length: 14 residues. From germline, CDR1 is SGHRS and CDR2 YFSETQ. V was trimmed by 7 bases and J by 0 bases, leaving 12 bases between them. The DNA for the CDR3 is TGCGCCAGCCGAGGCACAACTAGCACAGATACGCAGTATTTT. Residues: CASRGTTSTDTQYF.

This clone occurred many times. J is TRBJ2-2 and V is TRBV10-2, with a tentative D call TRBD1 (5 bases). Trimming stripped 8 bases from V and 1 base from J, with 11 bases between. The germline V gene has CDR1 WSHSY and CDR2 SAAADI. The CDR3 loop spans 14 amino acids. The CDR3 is CASLIGQNTGELFF. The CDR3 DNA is TGCGCCAGCCTAATAGGACAGAACACCGGGGAGCTGTTTTTT.

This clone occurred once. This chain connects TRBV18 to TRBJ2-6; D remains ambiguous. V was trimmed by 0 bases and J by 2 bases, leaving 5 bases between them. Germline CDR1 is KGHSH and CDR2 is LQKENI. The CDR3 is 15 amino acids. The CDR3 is CASSPPWPGANVLTF. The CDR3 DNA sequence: TGTGCCAGCTCACCACCGTGGCCTGGGGCCAACGTCCTGACTTTC.

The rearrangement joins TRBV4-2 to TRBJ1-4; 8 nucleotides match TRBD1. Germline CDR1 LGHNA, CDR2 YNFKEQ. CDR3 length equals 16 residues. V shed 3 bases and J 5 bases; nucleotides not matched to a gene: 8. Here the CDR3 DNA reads TGTGCCAGCAGCCAGTCACGACAGGGGAAGAATGAAAAACTGTTTTTT. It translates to CASSQSRQGKNEKLFF.

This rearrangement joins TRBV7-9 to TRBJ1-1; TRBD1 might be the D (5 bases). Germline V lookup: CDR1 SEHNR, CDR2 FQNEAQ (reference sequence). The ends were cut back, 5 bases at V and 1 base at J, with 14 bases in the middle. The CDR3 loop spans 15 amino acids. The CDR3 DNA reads TGTGCCAGCAGCCCGCAGGGAATGGGGAACACTGAAGCTTTCTTT. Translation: CASSPQGMGNTEAFF.

CDR3 in DNA: TGTGCCAGCAGCTTAGGGGAGTTGGCCGGGGAGCTGTTTTTT. As protein: CASSLGELAGELFF. The chain carries TRBV7-7 and TRBJ2-2, with a possible D match to TRBD2 (5 bases). Between the trimmed V and J ends, which lost 1 base and 6 bases, there was a span of 9 bases. Germline V gene sequence: CDR1 SSHAT, CDR2 FNYEAQ (reference sequence). The CDR3 is made up of 14 amino acids.

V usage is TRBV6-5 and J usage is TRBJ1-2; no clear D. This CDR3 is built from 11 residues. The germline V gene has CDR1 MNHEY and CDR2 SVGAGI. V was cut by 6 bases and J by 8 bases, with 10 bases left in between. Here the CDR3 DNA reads TGTGCCAGCAGAGGGTCGGTGGGCTACACCTTC. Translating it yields CASRGSVGYTF.

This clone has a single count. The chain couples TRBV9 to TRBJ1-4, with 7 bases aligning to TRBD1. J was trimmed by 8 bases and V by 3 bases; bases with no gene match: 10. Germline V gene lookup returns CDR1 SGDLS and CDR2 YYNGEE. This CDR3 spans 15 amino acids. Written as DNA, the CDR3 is TGTGCCAGCAGCGAGGGGGCTGGGTTGAGGGAAAAACTGTTTTTT. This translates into CASSEGAGLREKLFF.

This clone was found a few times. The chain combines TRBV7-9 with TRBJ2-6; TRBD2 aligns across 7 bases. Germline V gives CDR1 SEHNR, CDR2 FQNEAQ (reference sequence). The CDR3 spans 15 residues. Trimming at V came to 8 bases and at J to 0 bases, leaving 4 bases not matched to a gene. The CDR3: CASGGGDSGANVLTF. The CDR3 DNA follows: TGTGCCAGCGGCGGGGGAGACTCTGGGGCCAACGTCCTGACTTTC.

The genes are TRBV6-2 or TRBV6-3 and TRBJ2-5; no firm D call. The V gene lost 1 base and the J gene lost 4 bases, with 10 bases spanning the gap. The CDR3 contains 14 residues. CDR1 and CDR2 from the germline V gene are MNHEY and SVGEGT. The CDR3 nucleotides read TGTGCCAGCAGTTACTTACGAAAAGGAGAGACCCAGTACTTC. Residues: CASSYLRKGETQYF.

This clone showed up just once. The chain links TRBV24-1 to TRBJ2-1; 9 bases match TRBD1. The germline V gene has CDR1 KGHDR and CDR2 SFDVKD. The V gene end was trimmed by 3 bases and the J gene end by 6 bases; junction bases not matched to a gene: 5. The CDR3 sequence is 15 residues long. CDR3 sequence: CATSDSGQGSNEQFF. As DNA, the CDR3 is TGTGCCACCAGTGATAGCGGACAGGGGTCCAATGAGCAGTTCTTC.

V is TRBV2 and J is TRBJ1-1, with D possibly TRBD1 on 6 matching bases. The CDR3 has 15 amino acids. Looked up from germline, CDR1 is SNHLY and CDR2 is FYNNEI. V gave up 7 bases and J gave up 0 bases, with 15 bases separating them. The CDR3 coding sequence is TGTGCCAGCACCTTGGACAGCGAGATGAACACTGAAGCTTTCTTT. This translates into CASTLDSEMNTEAFF.

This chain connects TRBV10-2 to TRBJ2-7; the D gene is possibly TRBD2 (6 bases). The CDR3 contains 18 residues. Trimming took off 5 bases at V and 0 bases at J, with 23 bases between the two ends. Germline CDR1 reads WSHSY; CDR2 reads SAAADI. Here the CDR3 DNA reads TGCGCCAGCAGTTGGCGCCAGCGGGTGGGGAAAAGCTCCTACGAGCAGTACTTC. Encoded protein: CASSWRQRVGKSSYEQYF.

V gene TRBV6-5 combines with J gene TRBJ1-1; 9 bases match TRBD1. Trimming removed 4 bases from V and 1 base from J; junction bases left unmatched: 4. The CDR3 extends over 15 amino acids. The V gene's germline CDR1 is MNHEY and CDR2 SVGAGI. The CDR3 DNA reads TGTGCCAGCAGTTCGGGGACAGGGCGGAACACTGAAGCTTTCTTT. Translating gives CASSSGTGRNTEAFF.

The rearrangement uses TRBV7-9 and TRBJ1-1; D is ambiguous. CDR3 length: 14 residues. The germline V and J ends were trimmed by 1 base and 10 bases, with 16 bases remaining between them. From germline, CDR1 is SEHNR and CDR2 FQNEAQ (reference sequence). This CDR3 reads CASSLGISLGGAFF. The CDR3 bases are TGTGCCAGCAGCTTAGGGATCTCTCTAGGTGGAGCTTTCTTT.

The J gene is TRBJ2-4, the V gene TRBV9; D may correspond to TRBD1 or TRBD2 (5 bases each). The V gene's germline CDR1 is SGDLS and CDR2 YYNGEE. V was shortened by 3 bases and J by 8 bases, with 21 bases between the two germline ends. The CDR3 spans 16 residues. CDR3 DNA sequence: TGTGCCAGCAGCGCCCGAGGGACCGTAGTGTACGACATTCAGTACTTC. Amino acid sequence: CASSARGTVVYDIQYF.